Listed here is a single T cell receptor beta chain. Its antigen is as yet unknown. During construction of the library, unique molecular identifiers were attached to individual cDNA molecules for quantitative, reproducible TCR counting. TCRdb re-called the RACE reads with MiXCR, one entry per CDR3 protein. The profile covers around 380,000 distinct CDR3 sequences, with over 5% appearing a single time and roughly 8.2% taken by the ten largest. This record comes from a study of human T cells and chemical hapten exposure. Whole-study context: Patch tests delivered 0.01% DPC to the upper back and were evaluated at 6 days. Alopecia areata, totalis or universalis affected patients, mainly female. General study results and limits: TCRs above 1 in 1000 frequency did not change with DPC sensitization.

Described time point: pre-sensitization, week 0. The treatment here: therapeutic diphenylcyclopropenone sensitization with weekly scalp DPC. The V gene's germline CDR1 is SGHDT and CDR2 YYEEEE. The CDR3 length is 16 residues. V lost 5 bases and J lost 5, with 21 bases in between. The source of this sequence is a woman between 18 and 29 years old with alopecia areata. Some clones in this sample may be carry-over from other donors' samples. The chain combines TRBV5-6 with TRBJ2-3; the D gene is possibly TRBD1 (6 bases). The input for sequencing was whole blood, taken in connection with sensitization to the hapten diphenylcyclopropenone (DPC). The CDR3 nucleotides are TGTGCCAGCAGTTATCCCGGGACACATCGAGAAGATACGCAGTATTTT. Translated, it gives CASSYPGTHREDTQYF.